This is a list of T cell receptor beta chains from one sample in a study of blood T cell repertoires in COVID-19. Generated by immunoSEQ multiplex PCR, the TCRdb table keeps only in-frame clones and is missing some. This sample carries a few hundred thousand clones, 70% to 90% of them seen once, and the ten largest clones take approximately 5.1%. The sample taken for sequencing was peripheral blood. The source of these receptors is a man in his fifties with active or convalescent COVID-19. The CDR3 runs from the conserved cysteine through the conserved F or W. Each record gives: CDR3 length, J gene, clone size, V gene, D gene, CDR3 DNA, CDR3 protein. D genes are given only for firm matches. Rows give clone size only sometimes, using once, few, many, or a class for an expanded clone.

cdr3_length: 15
j_call: TRBJ2-7
clone_size: once
v_call: TRBV5-1
d_call: TRBD1
cdr3_nt: TGCGCCAGCAGCTTAGCCGGGACAGGGGCCTACGAGCAGTACTTC
cdr3_aa: CASSLAGTGAYEQYF

cdr3_length: 17
j_call: TRBJ1-3
clone_size: .
v_call: TRBV28
d_call: TRBD1
cdr3_nt: TGTGCCAGCAGCTACGGTCCGGGACAGGGGGCTGGAAACACCATATATTTT
cdr3_aa: CASSYGPGQGAGNTIYF

cdr3_length: 18
j_call: TRBJ1-2
clone_size: .
v_call: TRBV9
d_call: .
cdr3_nt: TGTGCCAGCAGCGGCTCCGGGGTATCTTCTGAAATTAACTATGGCTACACCTTC
cdr3_aa: CASSGSGVSSEINYGYTF

cdr3_length: 14
j_call: TRBJ1-4
clone_size: .
v_call: TRBV6-5
d_call: .
cdr3_nt: TGTGCCAGCAGTCCCCGGGCAGGGGAAGAAAAACTGTTTTTT
cdr3_aa: CASSPRAGEEKLFF

cdr3_length: 15
j_call: TRBJ1-4
clone_size: .
v_call: TRBV4-1
d_call: TRBD1
cdr3_nt: TGCGCCAGCAGCTTTACCGGGACAGGGTATGAAAAACTGTTTTTT
cdr3_aa: CASSFTGTGYEKLFF

cdr3_length: 14
j_call: TRBJ1-3
clone_size: .
v_call: TRBV5-4
d_call: TRBD1
cdr3_nt: TGTGCCAGCAGCTTCGGGACAGTCGGAAACACCATATATTTT
cdr3_aa: CASSFGTVGNTIYF

cdr3_length: 15
j_call: TRBJ2-3
clone_size: .
v_call: TRBV10-3
d_call: TRBD2
cdr3_nt: TGTGCCAGCAACTCCGGGACTAGCGGGTCGGATACGCAGTATTTT
cdr3_aa: CASNSGTSGSDTQYF

cdr3_length: 13
j_call: TRBJ1-5
clone_size: .
v_call: TRBV6-5
d_call: TRBD1
cdr3_nt: TGTGCCAGCAGGGGCAGGGGGGATCAGCCCCAGCATTTT
cdr3_aa: CASRGRGDQPQHF

cdr3_length: 15
j_call: TRBJ1-1
clone_size: .
v_call: TRBV19
d_call: .
cdr3_nt: TGTGCCAGTAGTATAGACTGGCCCATGAACACTGAAGCTTTCTTT
cdr3_aa: CASSIDWPMNTEAFF

cdr3_length: 14
j_call: TRBJ1-4
clone_size: .
v_call: TRBV5-1
d_call: .
cdr3_nt: TGCGCCAGCAGCGGGGGGGCGACTAATGAAAAACTGTTTTTT
cdr3_aa: CASSGGATNEKLFF

cdr3_length: 17
j_call: TRBJ2-2
clone_size: .
v_call: TRBV5-4
d_call: TRBD2
cdr3_nt: TGTGCCAGCAGCCCGGGAGAAAGCGGGAGGGCGGCCGGGGAGCTGTTTTTT
cdr3_aa: CASSPGESGRAAGELFF

cdr3_length: 14
j_call: TRBJ2-5
clone_size: .
v_call: TRBV28
d_call: .
cdr3_nt: TGTGCCAGCAGGGCTCCGGGGGGCCGGAAGACCCAGTACTTC
cdr3_aa: CASRAPGGRKTQYF

cdr3_length: 13
j_call: TRBJ2-1
clone_size: .
v_call: TRBV7-3
d_call: .
cdr3_nt: TGTGCCAGCAGCCCCGGAGGGCCCAATGAGCAGTTCTTC
cdr3_aa: CASSPGGPNEQFF

cdr3_length: 13
j_call: TRBJ1-1
clone_size: .
v_call: TRBV5-6
d_call: .
cdr3_nt: TGTGCCAGCAGCTCGACAGAGAACACTGAAGCTTTCTTT
cdr3_aa: CASSSTENTEAFF

cdr3_length: 12
j_call: TRBJ1-2
clone_size: .
v_call: TRBV28
d_call: TRBD1
cdr3_nt: TGTGCCGCCACGGGACAGCCACATGGCTACACCTTC
cdr3_aa: CAATGQPHGYTF

cdr3_length: 14
j_call: TRBJ2-7
clone_size: .
v_call: TRBV3-1/TRBV3-2
d_call: TRBD2
cdr3_nt: TGTGCCAGCAGCCAAATCATCGGGGGGTACGAGCAGTACTTC
cdr3_aa: CASSQIIGGYEQYF

cdr3_length: 13
j_call: TRBJ1-2
clone_size: .
v_call: TRBV6-5
d_call: TRBD1
cdr3_nt: TGTGCCAGCAGTTATCCGACAGGGGGTGGCTACACCTTC
cdr3_aa: CASSYPTGGGYTF

cdr3_length: 23
j_call: TRBJ2-7
clone_size: .
v_call: TRBV7-3
d_call: TRBD2
cdr3_nt: TGTGCCAGCAGCTTAACGCGACTAGCGGGAGCGGATTTGTTTTGGGGACCCTGTGGCGAGCAGTACTTC
cdr3_aa: CASSLTRLAGADLFWGPCGEQYF

cdr3_length: 13
j_call: TRBJ2-1
clone_size: .
v_call: TRBV5-1
d_call: .
cdr3_nt: TGCGCCAGCAGCCAGGGGATAAACAATGAGCAGTTCTTC
cdr3_aa: CASSQGINNEQFF

cdr3_length: 13
j_call: TRBJ2-5
clone_size: .
v_call: TRBV12-5
d_call: .
cdr3_nt: TGTGCTAGTGGTCCACGGACAGAAGAGACCCAGTACTTC
cdr3_aa: CASGPRTEETQYF

cdr3_length: 14
j_call: TRBJ2-5
clone_size: .
v_call: TRBV5-1
d_call: .
cdr3_nt: TGCGCCAGCAGCTCTGCGACGAGCGCAGAGACCCAGTACTTC
cdr3_aa: CASSSATSAETQYF

cdr3_length: 15
j_call: TRBJ2-4
clone_size: .
v_call: TRBV19
d_call: .
cdr3_nt: TGTGCCAGCACGACCCCCGGGGTAGCCAAAAACATTCAGTACTTC
cdr3_aa: CASTTPGVAKNIQYF

cdr3_length: 14
j_call: TRBJ1-1
clone_size: .
v_call: TRBV2
d_call: TRBD1
cdr3_nt: TGTGCCAGCAGACCGACAGGGGGCAGGACTGAAGCTTTCTTT
cdr3_aa: CASRPTGGRTEAFF

cdr3_length: 11
j_call: TRBJ1-2
clone_size: once
v_call: TRBV5-1
d_call: .
cdr3_nt: TGCGCCAGCAGCCCGGGAAGGGGCTACACCTTC
cdr3_aa: CASSPGRGYTF

cdr3_length: 11
j_call: TRBJ2-3
clone_size: once
v_call: TRBV29-1
d_call: .
cdr3_nt: TGCAGCGTCCCAGGGAGGGATACGCAGTATTTT
cdr3_aa: CSVPGRDTQYF

cdr3_length: 16
j_call: TRBJ2-7
clone_size: .
v_call: TRBV19
d_call: TRBD1
cdr3_nt: TGTGCCAGTAGAGAAATCTGGGGACAGGGAGTCTACGAGCAGTACTTC
cdr3_aa: CASREIWGQGVYEQYF

cdr3_length: 13
j_call: TRBJ2-7
clone_size: .
v_call: TRBV19
d_call: TRBD2
cdr3_nt: TGTGCCAGTGCTCTAGCGGGAGGCGCCGAGCAGTACTTC
cdr3_aa: CASALAGGAEQYF

cdr3_length: 17
j_call: TRBJ2-7
clone_size: .
v_call: TRBV7-2
d_call: TRBD2
cdr3_nt: TGTGCCAGCAGCTTAGTCGCGGGAGGGCCTTATTCTACGGAGCAGTACTTC
cdr3_aa: CASSLVAGGPYSTEQYF

cdr3_length: 14
j_call: TRBJ2-2
clone_size: .
v_call: TRBV2
d_call: TRBD2
cdr3_nt: TGTGCCAGCAGGAGCCGGGGGAGGGCCGGGGAGCTGTTTTTT
cdr3_aa: CASRSRGRAGELFF

cdr3_length: 15
j_call: TRBJ1-4
clone_size: .
v_call: TRBV6-5
d_call: TRBD1
cdr3_nt: TGTGCCAGCAGTCCCGCCGGGACAGGGAATGAAAAACTGTTTTTT
cdr3_aa: CASSPAGTGNEKLFF

cdr3_length: 16
j_call: TRBJ2-3
clone_size: .
v_call: TRBV14
d_call: .
cdr3_nt: TGTGCCAGCAGCCAAGGGGGCTACAGGAGAACAGATACGCAGTATTTT
cdr3_aa: CASSQGGYRRTDTQYF

cdr3_length: 15
j_call: TRBJ1-5
clone_size: .
v_call: TRBV4-1
d_call: .
cdr3_nt: TGCGCCAGCAGCCAGGGAGGCAGTAGCAATCAGCCCCAGCATTTT
cdr3_aa: CASSQGGSSNQPQHF

cdr3_length: 16
j_call: TRBJ2-2
clone_size: .
v_call: TRBV27
d_call: .
cdr3_nt: TGTGCCAGCAGTCCGTACAGGGCATCGAACACCGGGGAGCTGTTTTTT
cdr3_aa: CASSPYRASNTGELFF

cdr3_length: 14
j_call: TRBJ2-1
clone_size: .
v_call: TRBV10-3
d_call: TRBD2
cdr3_nt: TGTGCCATCACTAGTAGCGGGAGGGGCAATGAGCAGTTCTTC
cdr3_aa: CAITSSGRGNEQFF

cdr3_length: 15
j_call: TRBJ2-7
clone_size: few
v_call: TRBV6-5
d_call: TRBD2
cdr3_nt: TGTGCCAGCAGTTACCGGGAGGTGGGAGTGTACGAGCAGTACTTC
cdr3_aa: CASSYREVGVYEQYF

cdr3_length: 14
j_call: TRBJ2-7
clone_size: .
v_call: TRBV3-1/TRBV3-2
d_call: .
cdr3_nt: TGTGCCAGCAGCCCTAGGGGTAGCGGTGACGAGCAGTACTTC
cdr3_aa: CASSPRGSGDEQYF

cdr3_length: 13
j_call: TRBJ1-1
clone_size: .
v_call: TRBV27
d_call: .
cdr3_nt: TGTGCCAGCAGAAGACAGGCGAACACTGAAGCTTTCTTT
cdr3_aa: CASRRQANTEAFF

cdr3_length: 15
j_call: TRBJ2-7
clone_size: .
v_call: TRBV4-2
d_call: TRBD2
cdr3_nt: TGTGCCAGCAGCCAAGGGCCAGCGGGAGGGAACGAGCAGTACTTC
cdr3_aa: CASSQGPAGGNEQYF

cdr3_length: 13
j_call: TRBJ1-1
clone_size: once
v_call: TRBV30
d_call: .
cdr3_nt: TGTGCCTGGAGTGTACTTGGTGCGGGGCGAGCTTTCTTT
cdr3_aa: CAWSVLGAGRAFF

cdr3_length: 14
j_call: TRBJ1-2
clone_size: few
v_call: TRBV9
d_call: TRBD1
cdr3_nt: TGTGCCAGCAGCCCCGGGACAGCAGTCCTTGGCTACACCTTC
cdr3_aa: CASSPGTAVLGYTF

cdr3_length: 11
j_call: TRBJ2-5
clone_size: once
v_call: TRBV28
d_call: .
cdr3_nt: TGTGCCAGCAGTTATGAGGAGACCCAGTACTTC
cdr3_aa: CASSYEETQYF

cdr3_length: 14
j_call: TRBJ2-1
clone_size: .
v_call: TRBV6-5
d_call: TRBD2
cdr3_nt: TGTGCCAGCAGTCGCGGGAGTGGTAGGGATGAGCAGTTCTTC
cdr3_aa: CASSRGSGRDEQFF

cdr3_length: 17
j_call: TRBJ2-1
clone_size: .
v_call: TRBV7-9
d_call: TRBD1
cdr3_nt: TGTGCCAGCAGCTTATATGGCGGGACAGGGCTCGGGGATGAGCAGTTCTTC
cdr3_aa: CASSLYGGTGLGDEQFF

cdr3_length: 15
j_call: TRBJ2-1
clone_size: .
v_call: TRBV3-1/TRBV3-2
d_call: TRBD2
cdr3_nt: TGTGCCAGCAGCGTGGGGACTAGCGGGAGACAGGAGCAGTTCTTC
cdr3_aa: CASSVGTSGRQEQFF

cdr3_length: 15
j_call: TRBJ1-3
clone_size: .
v_call: TRBV28
d_call: .
cdr3_nt: TGTGCCAGCAGTTTAACCCTCCAACTCGGAAACACCATATATTTT
cdr3_aa: CASSLTLQLGNTIYF

cdr3_length: 15
j_call: TRBJ1-5
clone_size: .
v_call: TRBV2
d_call: TRBD1
cdr3_nt: TGTGCCAGCAGCGACCAGGGGGAACGCACGCAGCCCCAGCATTTT
cdr3_aa: CASSDQGERTQPQHF

cdr3_length: 17
j_call: TRBJ2-5
clone_size: .
v_call: TRBV4-1
d_call: TRBD2
cdr3_nt: TGCGCCAGCAGCCACACCTTACTAGCGGCTTTACAAGAGACCCAGTACTTC
cdr3_aa: CASSHTLLAALQETQYF

cdr3_length: 15
j_call: TRBJ2-1
clone_size: once
v_call: TRBV7-9
d_call: .
cdr3_nt: TGTGCCAGCAGCTTAGGGTCGGGTTTCTCGTCAGAGCAGTTCTTC
cdr3_aa: CASSLGSGFSSEQFF

cdr3_length: 14
j_call: TRBJ2-1
clone_size: .
v_call: TRBV6-1
d_call: .
cdr3_nt: TGTGCCAGCAGTGAAGCGGGGAGGACAGGTGAGCAGTTCTTC
cdr3_aa: CASSEAGRTGEQFF

cdr3_length: 16
j_call: TRBJ1-3
clone_size: .
v_call: TRBV6-1
d_call: .
cdr3_nt: TGTGCCAGCAGTGAAGTAACCCTCTGGCTCGGAAACACCATATATTTT
cdr3_aa: CASSEVTLWLGNTIYF

cdr3_length: 18
j_call: TRBJ1-3
clone_size: .
v_call: TRBV7-6
d_call: .
cdr3_nt: TGTGCCAGCAGCTTAAGGGATCCGACAGGAGTGTTTGGAAACACCATATATTTT
cdr3_aa: CASSLRDPTGVFGNTIYF

cdr3_length: 15
j_call: TRBJ2-5
clone_size: .
v_call: TRBV19
d_call: .
cdr3_nt: TGTGCCAGTAGTATGGGGGCGGCTACCCAAGAGACCCAGTACTTC
cdr3_aa: CASSMGAATQETQYF

cdr3_length: 15
j_call: TRBJ2-7
clone_size: .
v_call: TRBV6-6
d_call: TRBD1
cdr3_nt: TGTGCCAGCAGTTACTCACGGACAGGCACTGGCGAGCAGTACTTC
cdr3_aa: CASSYSRTGTGEQYF

cdr3_length: 15
j_call: TRBJ2-5
clone_size: .
v_call: TRBV7-3
d_call: TRBD2
cdr3_nt: TGTGCCAGCAGCTTAACGTCAAGCGGGAGGGAGACCCAGTACTTC
cdr3_aa: CASSLTSSGRETQYF

cdr3_length: 15
j_call: TRBJ2-5
clone_size: .
v_call: TRBV27
d_call: .
cdr3_nt: TGTGCCAGCAGTTTAGAGGCTGGGAGGCGTGAGACCCAGTACTTC
cdr3_aa: CASSLEAGRRETQYF

cdr3_length: 15
j_call: TRBJ2-7
clone_size: .
v_call: TRBV5-1
d_call: TRBD1
cdr3_nt: TGCGCCAGCAGCCGATCGGGACAGGGCCCCTACGAGCAGTACTTC
cdr3_aa: CASSRSGQGPYEQYF

cdr3_length: 16
j_call: TRBJ2-1
clone_size: once
v_call: TRBV11-3
d_call: TRBD2
cdr3_nt: TGTGCCAGCAGCTCCCAAGGGACTAGTGAGGGCAATGAGCAGTTCTTC
cdr3_aa: CASSSQGTSEGNEQFF

cdr3_length: 14
j_call: TRBJ1-1
clone_size: once
v_call: TRBV30
d_call: TRBD1
cdr3_nt: TGTGCCTGGAGGGGCCAGGGGGCGCATGGTGAAGCTTTCTTT
cdr3_aa: CAWRGQGAHGEAFF

cdr3_length: 15
j_call: TRBJ2-2
clone_size: once
v_call: TRBV7-3
d_call: .
cdr3_nt: TGTGCCAGCAGCTTAACTAGCGGAGACACCGGGGAGCTGTTTTTT
cdr3_aa: CASSLTSGDTGELFF